Each of the 19 T cell receptor beta chains below was sequenced from the same sample in a study of technical replicates of blood from several donors. Clones were sequenced by immunoSEQ multiplex PCR, and TCRdb holds only the in-frame ones, with some missing. The table lists almost 85,000 clones, 97% of them singletons. The sequencing sample was made of T cells isolated from PBMCs. The receptors originated from a human donor in good health.

The CDR3 nucleotides read TGTGCCAGCACCCCCGGCCTGTTCGGGAACACCATATATTTT. Translated: CASTPGLFGNTIYF. The chain recombines TRBV28 with TRBJ1-3; D remains unclear. V lost 7 bases and J 7 bases, leaving 17 bases between the germline ends. Germline values: CDR1 MDHEN, CDR2 SYDVKM. There are 14 residues in the CDR3. Full variable domain (remainder filled in from reference TRBV28 and TRBJ1-3): DVKVTQSSRYLVKRTGEKVFLECVQDMDHENMFWYRQDPGLGLRLIYFSYDVKMKEKGDIPEGYSVSREKKERFSLILESASTNQTSMYLCASTPGLFGNTIYFGEGSWLTVV.

This chain uses TRBV5-1 with TRBJ2-1; possibly TRBD2 for D (5 bases). CDR3 length: 15 amino acids. Germline V lookup: CDR1 SGHRS, CDR2 YFSETQ. Deletions cut 1 base from V and 4 bases from J, with 12 bases between. DNA for the CDR3: TGCGCCAGCAGCTTGTCGCCGGGGTATTACAATGAGCAGTTCTTC. Amino acids: CASSLSPGYYNEQFF.

The chain uses TRBV9 and TRBJ2-6, with D perhaps matching TRBD1 (5 bases). The CDR3 runs 16 residues. Trimming removed 3 bases from V and 3 bases from J, with 13 bases in between. Germline V lookup: CDR1 SGDLS, CDR2 YYNGEE. DNA for the CDR3: TGTGCCAGCAGCGGGGGCGAAGGGGATGGGGCCAACGTCCTGACTTTC. Translated, it gives CASSGGEGDGANVLTF.

This chain joins TRBV5-8 and TRBJ1-5; D uncertain. Trimming removed 1 base from V and 7 bases from J, with 9 bases in between. This CDR3 spans 13 amino acids. Germline V gives CDR1 SGHTS, CDR2 YDEGEE. This CDR3 is CASSLTGEQPQHF. Written as DNA, the CDR3 is TGTGCCAGCAGCTTGACGGGTGAACAGCCCCAGCATTTT.

The chain recombines TRBV28 with TRBJ1-5, with a possible D match to TRBD1 (6 bases). Germline V gives CDR1 MDHEN, CDR2 SYDVKM. Trimming removed 10 bases at V and 3 bases at J, with 13 bases between. The CDR3 extends over 13 amino acids. The chain's CDR3 is CATRDIPNQPQHF. CDR3 nucleotides: TGTGCCACCCGGGACATTCCCAATCAGCCCCAGCATTTT.

The rearrangement links TRBV4-1 to TRBJ2-7; D is perhaps TRBD1 (6 bases). The V gene's germline CDR1 is MGHRA and CDR2 YSYEKL. V gave up 4 bases and J gave up 2 bases, with 15 bases separating them. CDR3 size: 15 residues. The CDR3 sequence: CASSPQTGKTYEQYF. CDR3 bases: TGCGCCAGCAGCCCTCAGACAGGAAAGACCTACGAGCAGTACTTC.

The chain combines TRBV4-1 with TRBJ2-7; 9 bases line up with TRBD1. The CDR3 consists of 17 residues. Germline V gives CDR1 MGHRA, CDR2 YSYEKL. With 1 base clipped from V and 3 bases from J, the junction kept 10 bases outside the gene matches. The CDR3 spells CASSQGDPGQGNYEQYF. CDR3 DNA sequence: TGCGCCAGCAGCCAAGGGGATCCGGGACAGGGAAACTACGAGCAGTACTTC.

The J gene is TRBJ2-5, the V gene TRBV25-1; TRBD1 is a possible D gene (6 bases). CDR3 size: 15 residues. Germline loops: CDR1 MGHDK, CDR2 SYGVNS. Trimming pared 6 bases from V and 3 bases from J, leaving 17 bases between. CDR3 sequence reads: CASSSFGQPKETQYF. CDR3 bases: TGTGCCAGCAGCAGCTTCGGACAGCCCAAAGAGACCCAGTACTTC.

This chain links TRBV7-6 with TRBJ1-1, with D perhaps matching TRBD1 (5 bases). The length of the CDR3 is 16 residues. Between the trimmed V and J ends, which lost 1 base and 2 bases, there was a span of 14 bases. Germline assignment: CDR1 SGHVS and CDR2 FNYEAQ. CDR3 nucleotides: TGTGCCAGCAGCTTAGGGACGACAGACCATAACACTGAAGCTTTCTTT. Protein product: CASSLGTTDHNTEAFF.

The chain links TRBV30 to TRBJ1-2; 9 nucleotides agree with TRBD1. The CDR3 sequence is 17 residues long. J was trimmed by 4 bases and V by 2 bases; bases with no gene match: 14. The germline CDR1 and CDR2 sequences are GTSNPN and SVGIG (reference sequence). The CDR3 here is CAWSQGQGSIRGYGYTF. The DNA of the CDR3 is TGTGCCTGGAGTCAAGGACAGGGGTCCATTAGGGGCTATGGCTACACCTTC.

This rearrangement joins TRBV11-2 to TRBJ1-4, with D possibly being TRBD1 (5 bases). Germline CDR1 reads SGHAT; CDR2 reads FQNNGV. CDR3 length: 15 residues. V lost 1 base, J lost 2 bases, and 8 bases lay in between. CDR3 sequence (DNA): TGTGCCAGCAGCTTAGTGGGGGGTACTAATGAAAAACTGTTTTTT. Translating gives CASSLVGGTNEKLFF. Together with reference TRBV11-2 and TRBJ1-4, the CDR3 gives the full variable domain: EAGVAQSPRYKIIEKRQSVAFWCNPISGHATLYWYQQILGQGPKLLIQFQNNGVVDDSQLPKDRFSAERLKGVDSTLKIQPAKLEDSAVYLCASSLVGGTNEKLFFGSGTQLSVL.

The chain employs TRBV12-5 and TRBJ2-1; 10 nucleotides match TRBD2. Germline CDR1 and CDR2: LGHNT and FRNRAP. The V and J ends lost 2 bases and 1 base, in that order; junction bases with no gene match: 11. There are 19 residues in the CDR3. The CDR3 loop reads CASGLSKVAGGFSYNEQFF. The CDR3 DNA reads as TGTGCTAGTGGTTTGTCGAAGGTAGCGGGGGGTTTTTCCTACAATGAGCAGTTCTTC.

J is TRBJ2-7 and V is TRBV11-2; D is unresolved. Trimming removed 0 bases from V and 6 bases from J, with 3 bases in between. This CDR3 comprises 11 residues. The germline CDR1 and CDR2 sequences are SGHAT and FQNNGV. CDR3 in amino acids: CASSLDREQYF. CDR3 nucleotides: TGTGCCAGCAGCTTAGATCGCGAGCAGTACTTC.

The chain combines TRBV9 with TRBJ1-1; 7 nucleotides agree with TRBD1. Germline V gene sequence: CDR1 SGDLS, CDR2 YYNGEE. There are 14 residues in the CDR3. V shed 3 bases, J shed 1 base, and the junction held 3 bases outside the gene matches. The CDR3 loop reads CASSARTGNTEAFF. DNA for the CDR3: TGTGCCAGCAGCGCTAGGACAGGGAACACTGAAGCTTTCTTT.

This chain uses TRBV5-5 with TRBJ1-1; no definite D call. Trimming removed 4 bases from V and 4 bases from J, with 14 bases in between. Germline V gives CDR1 SGHKS, CDR2 YYEKEE (reference sequence). The CDR3 sequence is 14 residues long. The CDR3 DNA follows: TGTGCCAGCAGCATTACGGTTGAGCGCACTGAAGCTTTCTTT. Protein product: CASSITVERTEAFF.

Notes on this clone: Germline and junction disagree at one end, which may indicate a read error. DNA of the CDR3: TGTGCCTGGTCACCACCAACAGGCCCCCTCGGCTTC. Translating gives CAWSPPTGPLGF. The J gene is TRBJ1-2, the V gene TRBV30; D is possibly TRBD1 (5 bases). The CDR3 loop spans 12 amino acids. From germline, CDR1 is GTSNPN and CDR2 SVGIG (reference sequence). Combining the CDR3 with reference TRBV30 and TRBJ1-2 gives the whole variable domain SQTIHQWPATLVQPVGSPLSLECTVEGTSNPNLYWYRQAAGRGLQLLFYSVGIGQISSEVPQNLSASRPQDRQFILSSKKLLLSDSGFYLCAWSPPTGPLGFGSGTRLTVV.

In this sample, this clone turned up once. CDR3 sequence (DNA): TGTGCCAGTAGTTTATGGACAGGGCATACTGAAGCTTTCTTT. It codes for CASSLWTGHTEAFF. V usage is TRBV19 and J usage is TRBJ1-1; TRBD1 matches 8 bases. The CDR3 covers 14 residues. The V gene end was trimmed by 5 bases and the J gene end by 5 bases; junction bases not matched to a gene: 7. Germline CDR1 is LNHDA and CDR2 is SQIVND (reference sequence).

The chain joins TRBV6-1 to TRBJ1-2; D not resolved. The V and J ends lost 3 bases and 1 base respectively, with 3 bases between them. There are 12 residues in the CDR3. Looked up from germline, CDR1 is MNHNS and CDR2 is SASEGT. DNA of the CDR3: TGTGCCAGCAGTGACGGTAACTATGGCTACACCTTC. The encoded protein is CASSDGNYGYTF.

The chain couples TRBV27 to TRBJ2-3, with D uncertain. The CDR3 is made up of 13 amino acids. Germline assignment: CDR1 MNHEY and CDR2 SMNVEV (reference sequence). Trimming cost V 7 bases and J 6 bases, with 14 bases left between them. The CDR3 sequence is CASTPTFRDTQYF. The DNA of the CDR3 is TGTGCCAGCACTCCCACTTTTCGGGATACGCAGTATTTT.